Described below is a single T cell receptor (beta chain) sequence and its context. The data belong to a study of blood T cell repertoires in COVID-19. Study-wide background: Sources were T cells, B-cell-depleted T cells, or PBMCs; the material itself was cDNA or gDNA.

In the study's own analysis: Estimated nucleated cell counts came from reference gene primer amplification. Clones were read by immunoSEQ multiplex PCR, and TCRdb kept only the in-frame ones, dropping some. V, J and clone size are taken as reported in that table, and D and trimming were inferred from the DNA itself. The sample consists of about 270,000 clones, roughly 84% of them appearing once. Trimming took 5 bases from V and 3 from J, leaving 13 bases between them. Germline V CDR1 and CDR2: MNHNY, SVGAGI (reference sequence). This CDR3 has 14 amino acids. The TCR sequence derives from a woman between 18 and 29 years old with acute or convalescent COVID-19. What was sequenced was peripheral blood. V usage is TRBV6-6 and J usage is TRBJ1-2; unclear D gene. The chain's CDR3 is CASSPDNPHYGYTF. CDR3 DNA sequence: TGTGCCAGCAGTCCTGACAACCCCCACTATGGCTACACCTTC.